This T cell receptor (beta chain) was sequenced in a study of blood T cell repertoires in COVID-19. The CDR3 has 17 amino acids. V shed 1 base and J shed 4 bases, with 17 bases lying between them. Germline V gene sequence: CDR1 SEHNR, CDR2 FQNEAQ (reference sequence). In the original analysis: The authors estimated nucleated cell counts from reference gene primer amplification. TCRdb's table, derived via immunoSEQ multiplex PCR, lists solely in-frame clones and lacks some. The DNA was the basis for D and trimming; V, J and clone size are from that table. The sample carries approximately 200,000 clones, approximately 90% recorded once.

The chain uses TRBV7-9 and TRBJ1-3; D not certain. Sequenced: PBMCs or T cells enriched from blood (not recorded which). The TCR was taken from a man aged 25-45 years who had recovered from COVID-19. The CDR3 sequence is CASSLGIQAGAGNTIYF. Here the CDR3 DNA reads TGTGCCAGCAGCTTAGGGATTCAGGCTGGCGCAGGAAACACCATATATTTT.